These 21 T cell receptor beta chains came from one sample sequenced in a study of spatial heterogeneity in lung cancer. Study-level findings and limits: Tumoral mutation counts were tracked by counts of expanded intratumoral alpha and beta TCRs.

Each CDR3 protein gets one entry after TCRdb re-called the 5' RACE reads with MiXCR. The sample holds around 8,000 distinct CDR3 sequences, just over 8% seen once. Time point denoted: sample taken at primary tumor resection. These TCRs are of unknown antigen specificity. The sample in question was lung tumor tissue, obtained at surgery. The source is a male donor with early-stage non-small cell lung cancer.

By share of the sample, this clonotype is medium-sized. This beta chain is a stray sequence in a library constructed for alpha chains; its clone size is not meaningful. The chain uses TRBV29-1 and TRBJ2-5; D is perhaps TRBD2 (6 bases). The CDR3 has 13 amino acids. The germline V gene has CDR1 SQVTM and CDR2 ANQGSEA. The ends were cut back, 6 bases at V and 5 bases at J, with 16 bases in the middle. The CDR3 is CSVAGSSGETQYF. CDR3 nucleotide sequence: TGCAGCGTCGCGGGGTCCTCGGGGGAGACCCAGTACTTC. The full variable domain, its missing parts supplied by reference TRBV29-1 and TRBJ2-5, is SAVISQKPSRDICQRGTSLTIQCQVDSQVTMMFWYRQQPGQSLTLIATANQGSEATYESGFVIDKFPISRPNLTFSTLTVSNMSPEDSSIYLCSVAGSSGETQYFGPGTRLLVL.

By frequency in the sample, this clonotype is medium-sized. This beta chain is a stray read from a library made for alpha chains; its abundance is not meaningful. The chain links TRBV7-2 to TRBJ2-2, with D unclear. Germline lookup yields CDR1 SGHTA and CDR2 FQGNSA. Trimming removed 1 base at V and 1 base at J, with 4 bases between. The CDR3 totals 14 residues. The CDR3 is CASSLELNTGELFF. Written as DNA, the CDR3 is TGTGCCAGCAGCTTAGAACTGAACACCGGGGAGCTGTTTTTT. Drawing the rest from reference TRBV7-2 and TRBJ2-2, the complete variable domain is GAGVSQSPSNKVTEKGKDVELRCDPISGHTALYWYRQSLGQGLEFLIYFQGNSAPDKSGLPSDRFSAERTGGSVSTLTIQRTQQEDSAVYLCASSLELNTGELFFGEGSRLTVL.

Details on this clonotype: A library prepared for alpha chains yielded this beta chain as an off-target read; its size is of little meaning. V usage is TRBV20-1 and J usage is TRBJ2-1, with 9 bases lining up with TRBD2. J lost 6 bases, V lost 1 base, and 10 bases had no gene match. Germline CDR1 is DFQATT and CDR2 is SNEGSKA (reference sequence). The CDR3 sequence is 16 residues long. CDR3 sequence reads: CSARGIAGGRSNEQFF. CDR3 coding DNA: TGCAGTGCTAGAGGCATTGCGGGAGGGAGATCCAATGAGCAGTTCTTC.

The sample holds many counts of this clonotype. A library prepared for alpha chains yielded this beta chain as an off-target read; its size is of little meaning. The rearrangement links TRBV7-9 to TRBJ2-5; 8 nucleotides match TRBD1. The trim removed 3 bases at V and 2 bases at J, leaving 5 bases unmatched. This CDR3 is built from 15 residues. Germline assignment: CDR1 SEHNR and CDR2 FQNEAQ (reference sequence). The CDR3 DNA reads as TGTGCCAGCAGCTTTGGGACAGGTGCGCAAGAGACCCAGTACTTC. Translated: CASSFGTGAQETQYF.

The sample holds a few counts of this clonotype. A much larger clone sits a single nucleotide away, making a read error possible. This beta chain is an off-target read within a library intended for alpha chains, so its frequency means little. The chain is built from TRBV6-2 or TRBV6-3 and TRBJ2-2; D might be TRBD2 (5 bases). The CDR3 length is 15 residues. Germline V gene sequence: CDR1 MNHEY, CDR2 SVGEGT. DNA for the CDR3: TGTGACAGCAGTTATTCATCCGCGGGCACCGGGGAGCTGTTTTTT. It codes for CDSSYSSAGTGELFF.

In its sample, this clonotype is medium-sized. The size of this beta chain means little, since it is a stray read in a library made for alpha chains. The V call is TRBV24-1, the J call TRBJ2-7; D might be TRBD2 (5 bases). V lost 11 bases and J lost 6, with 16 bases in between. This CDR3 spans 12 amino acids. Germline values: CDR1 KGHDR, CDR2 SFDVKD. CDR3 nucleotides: TGTGCCATTCTGGGGAGCCCAGGCGAGCAGTACTTC. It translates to CAILGSPGEQYF.

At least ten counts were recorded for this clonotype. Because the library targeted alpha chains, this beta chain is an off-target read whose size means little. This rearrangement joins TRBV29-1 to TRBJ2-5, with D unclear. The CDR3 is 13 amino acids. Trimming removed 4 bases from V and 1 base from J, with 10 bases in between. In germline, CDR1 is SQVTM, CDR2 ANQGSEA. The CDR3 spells CSVASAFQETQYF. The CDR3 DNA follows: TGCAGCGTTGCTTCGGCGTTCCAAGAGACCCAGTACTTC.

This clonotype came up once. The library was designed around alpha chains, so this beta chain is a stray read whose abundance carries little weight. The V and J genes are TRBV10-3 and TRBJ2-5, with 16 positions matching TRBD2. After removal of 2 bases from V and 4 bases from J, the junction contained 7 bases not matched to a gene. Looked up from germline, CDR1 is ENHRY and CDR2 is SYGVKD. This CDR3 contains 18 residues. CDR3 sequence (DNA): TGTGCCATCAGTGAGCCGGGACTAGCGGGAGGGCCTCGAGAGACCCAGTACTTC. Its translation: CAISEPGLAGGPRETQYF.

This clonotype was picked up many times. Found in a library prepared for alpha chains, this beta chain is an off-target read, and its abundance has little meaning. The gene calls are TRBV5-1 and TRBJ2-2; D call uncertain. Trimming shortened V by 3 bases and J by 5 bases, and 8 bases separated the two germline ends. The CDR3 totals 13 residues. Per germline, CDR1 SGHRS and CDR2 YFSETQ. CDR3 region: CASSSSTTGELFF. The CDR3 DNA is TGCGCCAGCAGCTCCAGCACGACCGGGGAGCTGTTTTTT.

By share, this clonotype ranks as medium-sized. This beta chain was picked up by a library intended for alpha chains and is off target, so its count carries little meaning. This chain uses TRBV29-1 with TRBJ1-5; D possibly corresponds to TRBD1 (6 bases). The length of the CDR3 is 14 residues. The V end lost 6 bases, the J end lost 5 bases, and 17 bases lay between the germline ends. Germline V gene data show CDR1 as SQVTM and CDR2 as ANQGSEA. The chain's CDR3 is CSVFVDSSDQPQHF. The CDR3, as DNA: TGCAGCGTCTTCGTGGACAGTTCGGATCAGCCCCAGCATTTT.

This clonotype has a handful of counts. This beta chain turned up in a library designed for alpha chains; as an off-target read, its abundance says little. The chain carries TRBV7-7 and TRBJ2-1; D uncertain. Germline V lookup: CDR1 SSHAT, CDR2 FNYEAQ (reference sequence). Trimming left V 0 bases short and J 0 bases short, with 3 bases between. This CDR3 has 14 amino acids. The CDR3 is CASSLAGSYNEQFF. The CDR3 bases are TGTGCCAGCAGCTTAGCGGGCTCCTACAATGAGCAGTTCTTC.

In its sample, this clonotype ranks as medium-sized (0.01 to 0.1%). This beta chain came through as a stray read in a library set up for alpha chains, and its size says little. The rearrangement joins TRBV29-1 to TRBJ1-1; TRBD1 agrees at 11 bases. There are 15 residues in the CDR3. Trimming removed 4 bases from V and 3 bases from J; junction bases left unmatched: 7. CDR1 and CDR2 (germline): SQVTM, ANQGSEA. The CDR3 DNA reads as TGCAGCGTTGCCGGGACAGGGGGGAGTTACACTGAAGCTTTCTTT. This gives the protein CSVAGTGGSYTEAFF. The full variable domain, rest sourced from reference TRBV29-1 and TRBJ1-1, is SAVISQKPSRDICQRGTSLTIQCQVDSQVTMMFWYRQQPGQSLTLIATANQGSEATYESGFVIDKFPISRPNLTFSTLTVSNMSPEDSSIYLCSVAGTGGSYTEAFFGQGTRLTVV.

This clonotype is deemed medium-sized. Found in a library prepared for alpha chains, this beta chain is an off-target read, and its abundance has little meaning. CDR3: CASSPTGVYGEKLFF. The DNA for the CDR3 is TGTGCCAGCAGCCCCACAGGGGTTTATGGTGAAAAACTGTTTTTT. The chain joins TRBV11-2 to TRBJ1-4; 7 bases match TRBD1. Germline trimming cut 5 bases from V and 7 bases from J; bases unmatched to any gene: 10. This CDR3 spans 15 amino acids. The germline gives CDR1 SGHAT, CDR2 FQNNGV.

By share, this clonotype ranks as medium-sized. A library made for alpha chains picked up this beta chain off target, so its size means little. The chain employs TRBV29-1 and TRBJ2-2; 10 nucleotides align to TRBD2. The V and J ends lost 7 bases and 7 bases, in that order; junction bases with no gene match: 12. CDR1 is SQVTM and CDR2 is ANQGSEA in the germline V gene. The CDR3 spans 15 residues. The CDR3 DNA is TGCAGCGCCTCCCTCTTAGCGGGAGGTGGCGGGGAGCTGTTTTTT. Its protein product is CSASLLAGGGGELFF.

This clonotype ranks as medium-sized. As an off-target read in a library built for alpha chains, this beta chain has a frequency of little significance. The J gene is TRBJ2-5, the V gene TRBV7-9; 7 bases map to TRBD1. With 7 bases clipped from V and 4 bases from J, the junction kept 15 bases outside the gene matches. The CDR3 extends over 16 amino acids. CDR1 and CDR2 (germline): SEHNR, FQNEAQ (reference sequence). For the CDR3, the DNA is TGTGCCAGCACCGCGAGACAGGGCCTCAAGCGAGAGACCCAGTACTTC. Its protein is CASTARQGLKRETQYF.

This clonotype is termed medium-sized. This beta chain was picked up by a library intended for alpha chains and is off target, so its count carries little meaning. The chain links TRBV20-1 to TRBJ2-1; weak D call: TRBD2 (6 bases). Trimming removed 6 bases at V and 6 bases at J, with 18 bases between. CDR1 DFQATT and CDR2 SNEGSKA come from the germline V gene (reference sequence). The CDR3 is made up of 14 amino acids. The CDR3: CSASGLPIGNEQFF. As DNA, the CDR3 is TGCAGTGCCTCGGGACTCCCTATCGGCAATGAGCAGTTCTTC.

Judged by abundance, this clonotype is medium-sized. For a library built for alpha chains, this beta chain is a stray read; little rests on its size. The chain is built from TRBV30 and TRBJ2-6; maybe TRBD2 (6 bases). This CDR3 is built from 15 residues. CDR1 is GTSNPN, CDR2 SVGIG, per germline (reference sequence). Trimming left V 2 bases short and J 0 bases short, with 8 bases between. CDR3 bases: TGTGCCTGGAGTCCCGGGGGCTCTGGGGCCAACGTCCTGACTTTC. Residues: CAWSPGGSGANVLTF.

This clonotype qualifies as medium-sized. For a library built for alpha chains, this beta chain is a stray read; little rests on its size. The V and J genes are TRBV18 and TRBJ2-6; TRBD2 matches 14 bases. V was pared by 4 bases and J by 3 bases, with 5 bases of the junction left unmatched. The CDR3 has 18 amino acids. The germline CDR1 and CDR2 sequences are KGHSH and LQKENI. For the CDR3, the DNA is TGTGCCAGCTCACAACGGGGACTAGCGGGAGTTGGGGCCAACGTCCTGACTTTC. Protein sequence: CASSQRGLAGVGANVLTF.

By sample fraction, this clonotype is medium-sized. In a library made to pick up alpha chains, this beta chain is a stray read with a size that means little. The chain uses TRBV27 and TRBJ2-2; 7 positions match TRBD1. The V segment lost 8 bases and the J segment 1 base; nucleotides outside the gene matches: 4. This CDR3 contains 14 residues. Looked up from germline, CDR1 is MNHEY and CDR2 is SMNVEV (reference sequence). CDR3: CASQWTGNTGELFF. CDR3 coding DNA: TGTGCCAGCCAGTGGACAGGGAACACCGGGGAGCTGTTTTTT.

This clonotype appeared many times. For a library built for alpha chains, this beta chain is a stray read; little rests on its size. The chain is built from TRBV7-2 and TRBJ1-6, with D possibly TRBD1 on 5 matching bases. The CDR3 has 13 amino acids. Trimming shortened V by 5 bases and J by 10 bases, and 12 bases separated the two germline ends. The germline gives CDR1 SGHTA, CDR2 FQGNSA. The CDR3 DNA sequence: TGTGCCAGCAGCCGTAGGGGAGACTCACCCCTCCACTTT. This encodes CASSRRGDSPLHF.

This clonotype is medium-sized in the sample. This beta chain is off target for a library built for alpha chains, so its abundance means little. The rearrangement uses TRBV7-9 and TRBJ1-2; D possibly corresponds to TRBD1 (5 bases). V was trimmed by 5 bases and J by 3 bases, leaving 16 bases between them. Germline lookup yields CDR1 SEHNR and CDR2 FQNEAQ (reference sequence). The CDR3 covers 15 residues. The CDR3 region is CASSIGQSPHYGYTF. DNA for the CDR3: TGTGCCAGCAGCATCGGACAATCACCTCACTATGGCTACACCTTC.